This T cell receptor (beta chain) was recovered during a study of response to subunit inactivated influenza vaccine. Findings and caveats of the study: Authors proposed each seasonal influenza vaccination draws in few new T cells.

V was cut by 2 bases and J by 9 bases, with 10 bases left in between. There are 12 residues in the CDR3. Per germline, CDR1 MNHEY and CDR2 SVGEGT. Concerning this clonotype itself: Its antigen is not known.

TCRdb independently ran MiXCR on the RT-PCR reads; one entry per CDR3 protein. This sample yields roughly 710,000 distinct CDR3 sequences, of which 12% to 15% are seen a single time; 6% to 9.5% belongs to the top ten. This specimen consisted of PBMCs from blood, obtained 14 to 15 days before vaccination. The receptor comes from a man over 45 who received an inactivated influenza vaccine. V usage is TRBV6-2 or TRBV6-3 and J usage is TRBJ1-1, with a weak D call TRBD1 (6 bases). The CDR3 bases are TGTGCCAGCAGTTACGGCGGGACAAAAGCTTTCTTT. Translation: CASSYGGTKAFF.